This TCR beta chain was recovered during a study of OX40 agonist ivuxolimab in advanced cancers. The study in broad terms: The costimulatory receptor OX40 (CD134) was targeted by ivuxolimab, a fully human IgG2 agonistic monoclonal antibody. The point of sequencing TCRbeta in the periphery was to test whether ivuxolimab changed TCR sequence diversity and drove clonal T-cell expansion. The monotherapy dose-escalation portion (N = 52 patients) of the phase I ivuxolimab trial is reported in the paper. Partial responses occurred in three dose-escalation patients: two with cutaneous melanoma and one with hepatocellular carcinoma. Prior anti-PD-1, anti-PD-L1 or anti-CTLA-4 therapy was permitted, and about two fifths of dose-escalation patients had received checkpoint inhibitors. Intravenous ivuxolimab was administered to patients every 2 weeks at six dose levels: 0.01, 0.1, 0.3, 1.5, 3 and 10 mg/kg. A male proportion of 75% to 85% and a mean age of 60 years, ranging from about 23 to 90, were recorded for the dose-escalation cohort. Of the 50 to 55 dose-escalation patients, hepatocellular carcinoma was present in about 20, melanoma in around 15, renal cell carcinoma in 9 and head and neck cancer in 9. Findings and caveats that apply to the study as a whole: In partial responders in the 0.1-3.0 mg/kg groups, normalized peripheral clonal expansion was found to be among the lowest, especially among CD8+ T cells. Low levels of normalized T-cell clonal expansion were also seen in some patients who did not respond. After ivuxolimab, more expanded clones were found on average in CD8+ T cells than in CD4+ T cells. The antigen specificity of the peripheral T cells that underwent clonal expansion was not determined. At doses from 0.1 to 3.0 mg/kg, clonal expansion was seen in both CD4+ and CD8+ blood T cells between baseline and week 6.

CDR1 is given as SGHTA and CDR2 as FQGNSA, both from the germline V gene. Trimming at the junction amounts to 2 bases on V and 10 bases on J, and the germline ends lie 14 bases apart. Measured from the cysteine to the phenylalanine, the CDR3 is 13 residues long. CDR3 DNA is the only sequence kept; it has 39 bases, read in frame from the first base. As for this clone: What antigen it recognizes has not been identified. Base qualities are not recorded, but no much larger clone differs from it by a single base.

Patients with a history of autoimmune disease or receiving systemic immunosuppression were excluded from the trial. Peripheral blood for TCR sequencing was collected from all dose cohorts at baseline, on cycle 4 day 1, and on cycle 7 day 1. The samples were drawn from a first-in-human, open-label, multicenter phase I dose-escalation trial of ivuxolimab. Adults with locally advanced or metastatic melanoma, renal cell, hepatocellular, or head and neck squamous cell carcinoma were enrolled in the trial. CD4+ and CD8+ T cells were sorted separately from peripheral blood before TCR sequencing. To sequence the TCRbeta CDR3 region, genomic DNA was isolated from the sorted cells. The immunoSEQ Assay was used to sequence the TCRbeta CDR3 regions. Entries here come from immuneACCESS through TCRdb and include only in-frame sequences with V and J called. Some clones fail to appear in such tables; in the studies checked, an unresolved V gene covers under half of the shortfall, and the cause of the remainder is unknown. The sample table records roughly 100,000 clones; around nine tenths of these occur just once. Less than 1% of the sample lies in the top ten.

This specimen consisted of CD4+ or CD8+ T cells sorted from blood, obtained in a trial of the OX40 agonist ivuxolimab. This chain joins TRBV7-2 to TRBJ1-1; the D segment could be TRBD1, given 5 matching bases. This receptor was obtained from an adult with an advanced solid tumor such as melanoma, head and neck, liver or kidney cancer. The CDR3 region reads CASSLPPGGGAFF. The nucleotide sequence reads TGTGCCAGCAGCTTACCGCCAGGTGGGGGAGCTTTCTTT.